The entry that follows covers one T cell receptor (beta chain) sequence. What it binds is unknown. Noted time point: newly diagnosed GD, antithyroid drugs for less than 3 months. With RNA extracted from PBMCs as input, the TCR library was made. The length of the CDR3 is 15 residues. Germline lookup yields CDR1 SGHRS and CDR2 YFSETQ. This record belongs to a study of regulatory T cells in long-lasting Graves disease. Study-wide findings and caveats: Persistent disease showed a preference for TRBV28, TRBJ1-2 and TRBJ2-5.

Arm-PCR of CDR3 regions with iRepertoire HTBI primers generated TCR beta libraries. MiXCR was run by TCRdb on the multiplex PCR reads, yielding one entry per CDR3 protein. The sample yields about 420,000 distinct CDR3 sequences, approximately 16% seen once. This sample was shared with a second study, whose subject was T cells in Graves' hyperthyroidism and ophthalmopathy. According to that study: Graves' hyperthyroidism was deemed stable given no ophthalmopathy progression within 18 months. Blood also contained most expanded thyroid clonotypes above 0.001.

This chain links TRBV5-1 with TRBJ2-5; 8 bases are shared with TRBD2. The J call may be in error: the DNA end matches TRBJ2-1 better. Sequenced here: peripheral blood mononuclear cells (PBMCs), sampled at new diagnosis, from a patient treated with antithyroid drugs. The TCR was taken from a woman aged 18-29 years with Graves disease. This chain's CDR3 is CASSPFREGSYEQFF. The CDR3, as DNA: TGCGCCAGCAGCCCCTTCCGGGAGGGCTCCTACGAGCAGTTCTTC.